These 18 T cell receptor beta chains were sequenced from one sample in a study of blood T cell repertoires in COVID-19. Produced via immunoSEQ multiplex PCR; TCRdb's table is partial and in-frame only. Here the sample spans about 87,000 clones, about 90% being singletons. The material sequenced was peripheral blood. Source of these receptors: a man aged 18-30 years with COVID-19, enrolled during active disease.

The count of this clone is one. The J gene is TRBJ2-1, the V gene TRBV28; 10 nucleotides align to TRBD2. The germline gives CDR1 MDHEN, CDR2 SYDVKM. J gave up 7 bases and V 5 bases, and 8 bases lay outside the gene matches. The CDR3 runs to 15 residues. CDR3 sequence: CASSRPASGRNEQFF. CDR3 nucleotides: TGTGCCAGCAGTCGTCCAGCTAGCGGGAGAAATGAGCAGTTCTTC.

The chain employs TRBV19 and TRBJ2-1; D is perhaps TRBD1 (5 bases). V lost 5 bases, J lost 4 bases, and 6 bases lay in between. This CDR3 region has 12 residues. Germline-derived CDR1 and CDR2 are LNHDA and SQIVND (reference sequence). CDR3 DNA: TGTGCCAGTAGTCACAGGTACAATGAGCAGTTCTTC. Protein: CASSHRYNEQFF. Filled out from reference TRBV19 and TRBJ2-1, the complete variable domain reads DGGITQSPKYLFRKEGQNVTLSCEQNLNHDAMYWYRQDPGQGLRLIYYSQIVNDFQKGDIAEGYSVSREKKESFPLTVTSAQKNPTAFYLCASSHRYNEQFFGPGTRLTVL.

The V gene is TRBV12-3 or TRBV12-4, the J gene TRBJ2-7; the D is unclear. The CDR3 consists of 12 residues. Between the trimmed V and J ends, which lost 1 base and 2 bases, there was a span of 3 bases. CDR3 in DNA: TGTGCCAGCAGTTTAGATACCTACGAGCAGTACTTC. Protein sequence: CASSLDTYEQYF.

The chain joins TRBV28 to TRBJ2-7, with 9 bases that match TRBD1. CDR1 MDHEN and CDR2 SYDVKM come from the germline V gene. CDR3 length: 16 amino acids. V lost 6 bases to trimming and J lost 2 bases; unmatched junction nucleotides: 11. DNA of the CDR3: TGTGCCAGCAGGCACGACAGGGGGGCGGTAGCCTACGAGCAGTACTTC. It is translated as CASRHDRGAVAYEQYF. Full variable domain (outside the CDR3, taken from reference TRBV28 and TRBJ2-7): DVKVTQSSRYLVKRTGEKVFLECVQDMDHENMFWYRQDPGLGLRLIYFSYDVKMKEKGDIPEGYSVSREKKERFSLILESASTNQTSMYLCASRHDRGAVAYEQYFGPGTRLTVT.

The rearrangement links TRBV30 to TRBJ1-2, with no clear D. Between the trimmed V and J ends, which lost 4 bases and 6 bases, there was a span of 12 bases. Germline CDR1 reads GTSNPN; CDR2 reads SVGIG (reference sequence). The CDR3 totals 12 residues. The CDR3 DNA reads TGTGCCTGGAAAGAGGGATGGGATGGCTACACCTTC. Its protein is CAWKEGWDGYTF.

V gene TRBV5-4 combines with J gene TRBJ2-1; D is possibly TRBD1 (6 bases). V lost 4 bases to trimming and J lost 9 bases, with 14 bases between them. Germline-derived CDR1 and CDR2 are SGHNT and YYREEE (reference sequence). The CDR3 totals 13 residues. DNA of the CDR3: TGTGCCAGCAGCCCCAGGGGACGTGGTGAGCAGTTCTTC. This sequence encodes CASSPRGRGEQFF.

This sequence joins TRBV11-2 and TRBJ1-1, with 7 bases that match TRBD1. Germline V gene sequence: CDR1 SGHAT, CDR2 FQNNGV. Trimming took 3 bases from V and 4 from J; bases not matched to a gene: 5. The CDR3 spans 14 residues. CDR3 nucleotides: TGTGCCAGCAGCTTTCCGGGACAGTCCACTGAAGCTTTCTTT. Translation gives CASSFPGQSTEAFF.

The chain employs TRBV14 and TRBJ2-7; D may be TRBD2 (6 bases). Trimming pared 0 bases from V and 2 bases from J, leaving 14 bases between. The CDR3 totals 16 residues. Germline V CDR1 and CDR2: SGHDN, FVKESK. The CDR3 spells CASSQDGGGLPYEQYF. DNA for the CDR3: TGTGCCAGCAGCCAAGATGGTGGGGGACTTCCCTACGAGCAGTACTTC.

V usage is TRBV6-5 and J usage is TRBJ1-5; the D is unclear. This CDR3 comprises 15 residues. Trimming cost V 2 bases and J 7 bases, with 15 bases left between them. Germline V gene data show CDR1 as MNHEY and CDR2 as SVGAGI. CDR3 in DNA: TGTGCCAGCAGTTACAGGTCGCCGGCAGGCCAGCCCCAGCATTTT. Translation gives CASSYRSPAGQPQHF.

The rearrangement joins TRBV7-9 to TRBJ2-2; possible D gene TRBD2, 6 bases. V was trimmed by 5 bases and J by 6 bases, leaving 16 bases between them. This CDR3 comprises 15 residues. Germline V gene sequence: CDR1 SEHNR, CDR2 FQNEAQ (reference sequence). The CDR3 protein is CASSAWDLHSGELFF. The CDR3 nucleotides are TGTGCCAGCAGCGCGTGGGACTTGCATTCCGGGGAGCTGTTTTTT.

The J gene is TRBJ2-1, the V gene TRBV7-2; D remains ambiguous. Trimming removed 2 bases from V and 6 bases from J, with 11 bases in between. This CDR3 has 14 amino acids. Germline CDR1 reads SGHTA; CDR2 reads FQGNSA. The CDR3, as DNA: TGTGCCAGCAGCTTAATGTCGGCAGGCAATGAGCAGTTCTTC. Protein sequence: CASSLMSAGNEQFF.

This clone was detected only once. This rearrangement joins TRBV5-1 to TRBJ2-5; maybe TRBD1 (6 bases). This CDR3 is built from 13 residues. The germline CDR1 and CDR2 sequences are SGHRS and YFSETQ. Deletions cut 4 bases from V and 7 bases from J, with 14 bases between. The CDR3 sequence: CASSQGHRGTQYF. The CDR3 DNA reads as TGCGCCAGCAGCCAGGGACATAGGGGGACCCAGTACTTC.

This chain connects TRBV6-5 to TRBJ1-6; 9 bases are a match to TRBD1. With 6 bases clipped from V and 8 bases from J, the junction kept 2 bases outside the gene matches. Germline loops: CDR1 MNHEY, CDR2 SVGAGI. The length of the CDR3 is 13 residues. The CDR3 spells CASRWTGDSPLHF. CDR3 DNA sequence: TGTGCCAGCAGATGGACAGGGGATTCACCCCTCCACTTT.

CDR3 DNA sequence: TGCGCCAGCAGCGAAAGACAAGCGGGTTGGACCAGCTCCTACAATGAGCAGTTCTTC. Its protein is CASSERQAGWTSSYNEQFF. The chain joins TRBV4-1 to TRBJ2-1; weak D call: TRBD2 (6 bases). The CDR3 is 19 amino acids. Germline V gene sequence: CDR1 MGHRA, CDR2 YSYEKL. Trimming removed 5 bases at V and 0 bases at J, with 23 bases between.

This sequence joins TRBV7-9 and TRBJ2-5, with D perhaps matching TRBD2 (6 bases). V was trimmed by 0 bases and J by 5 bases, leaving 13 bases between them. The germline CDR1 and CDR2 sequences are SEHNR and FQNEAQ (reference sequence). The CDR3 length is 15 residues. The CDR3 DNA is TGTGCCAGCAGCTTAGCCTTTAGCGCGGGGGAGACCCAGTACTTC. Its translation is CASSLAFSAGETQYF.

The genes are TRBV5-6 and TRBJ2-7; possibly TRBD1 for D (6 bases). Trimming left V 3 bases short and J 0 bases short, with 16 bases between. CDR3 length: 16 amino acids. From germline, CDR1 is SGHDT and CDR2 YYEEEE. Here the CDR3 reads CASSWATGQYSYEQYF. CDR3 nucleotide sequence: TGTGCCAGCAGCTGGGCGACTGGACAGTACTCCTACGAGCAGTACTTC.

V usage is TRBV7-2 and J usage is TRBJ1-2; TRBD1 is a possible D gene (5 bases). The CDR3 is 15 residues long. From germline, CDR1 is SGHTA and CDR2 FQGNSA. The germline V and J ends were trimmed by 5 bases and 3 bases, with 16 bases remaining between them. The CDR3 DNA follows: TGTGCCAGCAGCCAGGGCGGGGAGAGAGACTATGGCTACACCTTC. Translating it yields CASSQGGERDYGYTF.

The genes are TRBV2 and TRBJ1-2, with TRBD1 matching over 11 bases. V lost 8 bases and J lost 8; bases outside the gene matches: 4. This CDR3 is 12 amino acids long. The germline gives CDR1 SNHLY, CDR2 FYNNEI. In DNA, the CDR3 is TGTGCCAGCCGGACAGGGGGCGCAGGCTACACCTTC. Protein: CASRTGGAGYTF.